One and the same sample provided the 28 T cell receptor beta chains below, sequenced in a study of memory CD4+ T cells and cytomegalovirus serostatus. Single viable CD3+CD4+CD8-CD45RO+ cells were sorted as the memory CD4+ T cells. Assay: immunoSEQ multiplex PCR; the TCRdb copy retains only in-frame clones and omits some. Of some 73,000 clones detected, approximately 78% appear once; the ten largest clones hold around 2.6%. Specimen: memory CD4+ T cells from blood. Receptors were obtained from an adult in good health and CMV-seropositive.

In its sample, this clone was seen a few times. The V call is TRBV27, the J call TRBJ2-5, with 8 nucleotides matching TRBD1. The CDR3 runs 17 residues. Germline V gene sequence: CDR1 MNHEY, CDR2 SMNVEV (reference sequence). V dropped 9 bases and J dropped 2; count of bases not matched to a gene: 17. The CDR3 region has the DNA TGTGCCAGTGGTCCCTTCGGGACAGGTGAAGCACAAGAGACCCAGTACTTC. Its translation: CASGPFGTGEAQETQYF.

The chain joins TRBV5-6 to TRBJ1-2, with D maybe TRBD1 (5 bases). The CDR3 covers 16 residues. Trimming stripped 1 base from V and 4 bases from J, with 17 bases between. Germline CDR1 reads SGHDT; CDR2 reads YYEEEE. The CDR3 DNA reads TGTGCCAGCAGCTTGCGACTGGGGAGGGGATCCTATGGCTACACCTTC. Translating gives CASSLRLGRGSYGYTF.

In this sample, this clone turned up once. The rearrangement uses TRBV10-3 and TRBJ2-1; D gene uncertain. There are 18 residues in the CDR3. Germline CDR1 ENHRY, CDR2 SYGVKD. Between the trimmed V and J ends, which lost 0 bases and 0 bases, there was a span of 15 bases. CDR3 sequence (DNA): TGTGCCATCAGTGAGTCGGTTATCGGCGGTGGCTCCTACAATGAGCAGTTCTTC. Its translation: CAISESVIGGGSYNEQFF.

V usage is TRBV4-2 and J usage is TRBJ2-4; a weak D match, TRBD2 (6 bases). Trimming pared 0 bases from V and 2 bases from J, leaving 14 bases between. The V gene's germline CDR1 is LGHNA and CDR2 YNFKEQ. The length of the CDR3 is 17 residues. Here the CDR3 reads CASSQDRSGAPKNIQYF. CDR3 nucleotides: TGTGCCAGCAGCCAAGATCGGTCGGGAGCCCCCAAAAACATTCAGTACTTC.

This clone was observed a handful of times. The chain joins TRBV7-2 to TRBJ1-5; 7 bases map to TRBD1. The CDR3 has 15 amino acids. CDR1 SGHTA and CDR2 FQGNSA come from the germline V gene. The V segment lost 1 base and the J segment 4 bases; nucleotides outside the gene matches: 4. The CDR3 sequence: CASSLGVQGNQPQHF. The DNA of the CDR3 is TGTGCCAGCAGCTTAGGTGTACAGGGGAATCAGCCCCAGCATTTT.

V usage is TRBV27 and J usage is TRBJ1-5; unclear D gene. The V end lost 5 bases, the J end lost 9 bases, and 11 bases lay between the germline ends. The germline V gene has CDR1 MNHEY and CDR2 SMNVEV (reference sequence). This CDR3 has 12 residues. CDR3 protein: CASSDGLAPQHF. The CDR3 DNA is TGTGCCAGCAGTGACGGGTTGGCGCCCCAGCATTTT.

CDR3 DNA sequence: TGTGCCAGCAGCTTATGGGCAGCGCGAACTAACTATGGCTACACCTTC. Translation gives CASSLWAARTNYGYTF. This rearrangement joins TRBV7-8 to TRBJ1-2; D unclear. This CDR3 contains 16 residues. V was shortened by 2 bases and J by 0 bases, with 13 bases between the two germline ends. Germline V lookup: CDR1 SGHVS, CDR2 FQNEAQ. The full variable domain, completed using reference TRBV7-8 and TRBJ1-2, is GAGVSQSPRYKVAKRGQDVALRCDPISGHVSLFWYQQALGQGPEFLTYFQNEAQLDKSGLPSDRFFAERPEGSVSTLKIQRTQQEDSAVYLCASSLWAARTNYGYTFGSGTRLTVV.

The chain employs TRBV6-5 and TRBJ2-1; D unresolved. CDR1 is MNHEY and CDR2 is SVGAGI in the germline V gene. V lost 1 base to trimming and J lost 1 base, with 5 bases between them. The CDR3 is made up of 14 amino acids. The CDR3 is CASSYLESYNEQFF. The CDR3 nucleotides are TGTGCCAGCAGTTACTTGGAGTCCTACAATGAGCAGTTCTTC.

The genes are TRBV2 and TRBJ1-5; D is unresolved. Germline V lookup: CDR1 SNHLY, CDR2 FYNNEI. The CDR3 has 17 amino acids. V shed 4 bases and J shed 4 bases, with 20 bases lying between them. The CDR3 reads CASSVSVLPRRNQPQHF. The CDR3 DNA reads TGTGCCAGCAGTGTGTCTGTTCTCCCCAGAAGGAATCAGCCCCAGCATTTT.

This chain uses TRBV2 with TRBJ2-1; 10 positions agree with TRBD2. From germline, CDR1 is SNHLY and CDR2 FYNNEI. The CDR3 totals 11 residues. The V segment lost 6 bases and the J segment 10 bases; nucleotides outside the gene matches: 0. The CDR3 sequence is CASRGLAEQFF. The CDR3 nucleotides read TGTGCCAGCAGGGGACTAGCGGAGCAGTTCTTC.

The CDR3 region is CASSDRLAANNEQFF. CDR3 in DNA: TGTGCCAGCAGTGATCGACTAGCGGCGAACAATGAGCAGTTCTTC. The V call is TRBV2, the J call TRBJ2-1, with 9 bases aligning to TRBD2. The CDR3 is 15 residues long. CDR1 and CDR2 from the germline V gene are SNHLY and FYNNEI. The V gene end was trimmed by 3 bases and the J gene end by 5 bases; junction bases not matched to a gene: 5.

As to this clone: Other DNA sequences in the same sample also yield this CDR3. The chain joins TRBV7-2 to TRBJ2-5; the D is unclear. V lost 1 base, J lost 2 bases, and 5 bases lay in between. Germline-derived CDR1 and CDR2 are SGHTA and FQGNSA. This CDR3 is 13 amino acids long. In DNA, the CDR3 is TGTGCCAGCAGCTTAGAATTACAAGAGACCCAGTACTTC. Translated: CASSLELQETQYF.

The gene calls are TRBV11-2 and TRBJ1-1; D gene ambiguous. Trimming left V 5 bases short and J 10 bases short, with 5 bases between. The CDR3 has 9 amino acids. Germline V gives CDR1 SGHAT, CDR2 FQNNGV. CDR3 sequence: CASSPRAFF. The CDR3 coding sequence is TGTGCCAGCAGCCCGAGAGCTTTCTTT. The full variable domain, with the rest looked up from reference TRBV11-2 and TRBJ1-1, is EAGVAQSPRYKIIEKRQSVAFWCNPISGHATLYWYQQILGQGPKLLIQFQNNGVVDDSQLPKDRFSAERLKGVDSTLKIQPAKLEDSAVYLCASSPRAFFGQGTRLTVV.

This chain connects TRBV28 to TRBJ2-7; 13 bases map to TRBD2. The CDR3 totals 16 residues. V lost 7 bases to trimming and J lost 5 bases; unmatched junction nucleotides: 11. Per the germline V gene, CDR1 is MDHEN and CDR2 is SYDVKM. CDR3 DNA sequence: TGTGCCAGCAAAACCGTCGGGACTAGCGGGATCCACGAGCAGTACTTC. Translation: CASKTVGTSGIHEQYF. The variable domain in full, completed from reference TRBV28 and TRBJ2-7, reads DVKVTQSSRYLVKRTGEKVFLECVQDMDHENMFWYRQDPGLGLRLIYFSYDVKMKEKGDIPEGYSVSREKKERFSLILESASTNQTSMYLCASKTVGTSGIHEQYFGPGTRLTVT.

The chain combines TRBV30 with TRBJ1-2; 8 nucleotides align to TRBD1. With V trimmed by 5 bases and J by 4 bases, 15 bases remained unmatched. The CDR3 has 16 residues. Germline CDR1 GTSNPN, CDR2 SVGIG (reference sequence). CDR3 residues: CAWGGQGGGLGYGYTF. The DNA of the CDR3 is TGTGCCTGGGGCGGACAGGGTGGAGGGTTGGGCTATGGCTACACCTTC.

The rearrangement uses TRBV28 and TRBJ1-5; D unclear. The CDR3 has 14 amino acids. Germline V lookup: CDR1 MDHEN, CDR2 SYDVKM. Trimming pared 2 bases from V and 2 bases from J, leaving 7 bases between. The CDR3 bases are TGTGCCAGCAGTTTAGGCAGTCGCAATCAGCCCCAGCATTTT. It encodes CASSLGSRNQPQHF. Filled out from reference TRBV28 and TRBJ1-5, the complete variable domain reads DVKVTQSSRYLVKRTGEKVFLECVQDMDHENMFWYRQDPGLGLRLIYFSYDVKMKEKGDIPEGYSVSREKKERFSLILESASTNQTSMYLCASSLGSRNQPQHFGDGTRLSIL.

This clone has a single count. The V gene is TRBV6-1, the J gene TRBJ1-5; 7 bases are shared with TRBD1. Germline V gene lookup returns CDR1 MNHNS and CDR2 SASEGT. V dropped 2 bases and J dropped 6; count of bases not matched to a gene: 10. The CDR3 runs 16 residues. DNA for the CDR3: TGTGCCAGCAGTGAATACGGGGCAGGGGGTGGTCAGCCCCAGCATTTT. Translation: CASSEYGAGGGQPQHF.

This clone was picked up one time. This chain uses TRBV5-1 with TRBJ2-1; D is possibly TRBD1 or TRBD2 (5 bases each). This CDR3 region has 16 residues. The V and J ends lost 0 bases and 4 bases respectively, with 14 bases between them. The germline CDR1 and CDR2 sequences are SGHRS and YFSETQ. The CDR3 loop reads CASSLDGGVGYNEQFF. The CDR3 DNA is TGCGCCAGCAGCTTGGATGGGGGAGTGGGGTACAATGAGCAGTTCTTC.

This sequence joins TRBV6-1 and TRBJ2-7; no firm D call. Germline CDR1 MNHNS, CDR2 SASEGT. The CDR3 totals 12 residues. Trimming removed 2 bases at V and 9 bases at J, with 11 bases between. The CDR3: CASSEKGWGQYV. For the CDR3, the DNA is TGTGCCAGCAGTGAAAAAGGATGGGGGCAGTACGTC.

The chain links TRBV18 to TRBJ1-1, with D uncertain. Trimming removed 3 bases at V and 5 bases at J, with 10 bases between. The germline gives CDR1 KGHSH, CDR2 LQKENI. The CDR3 runs 13 residues. CDR3 bases: TGTGCCAGCTCACCCATTATTGGGACTGAAGCTTTCTTT. Translated, it gives CASSPIIGTEAFF.

The chain uses TRBV6-1 and TRBJ2-3, with D possibly matching TRBD2 (5 bases). This CDR3 comprises 14 residues. Germline lookup yields CDR1 MNHNS and CDR2 SASEGT. V was trimmed by 0 bases and J by 4 bases, leaving 8 bases between them. Written as DNA, the CDR3 is TGTGCCAGCAGTGAAGCGGCGGGTCCAGATACGCAGTATTTT. Its protein product is CASSEAAGPDTQYF.

The chain couples TRBV28 to TRBJ2-7, with D unresolved. The ends were cut back, 4 bases at V and 2 bases at J, with 9 bases in the middle. Germline CDR1 reads MDHEN; CDR2 reads SYDVKM. CDR3 length equals 13 residues. DNA of the CDR3: TGTGCCAGCAGTTCTATTAGCCCCTACGAGCAGTACTTC. This encodes CASSSISPYEQYF.

The V and J genes are TRBV18 and TRBJ2-6; D perhaps matches TRBD1 (5 bases). The CDR3 is 15 amino acids. Germline lookup yields CDR1 KGHSH and CDR2 LQKENI. With 2 bases removed from V and 0 bases from J, the gap between germline ends came to 5 bases. Written as DNA, the CDR3 is TGTGCCAGCTCACCAGACAGCTCTGGGGCCAACGTCCTGACTTTC. Its translation is CASSPDSSGANVLTF.

The genes are TRBV6-1 and TRBJ1-2; D gene ambiguous. Trimming pared 1 base from V and 5 bases from J, leaving 8 bases between. CDR3 length: 13 residues. CDR1 MNHNS and CDR2 SASEGT come from the germline V gene. For the CDR3, the DNA is TGTGCCAGCAGTGAAGGGCAACAGTATGGCTACACCTTC. It codes for CASSEGQQYGYTF.

The chain combines TRBV28 with TRBJ1-2; tentative D call: TRBD1 (6 bases). The CDR3 covers 12 residues. Per the germline V gene, CDR1 is MDHEN and CDR2 is SYDVKM. V was shortened by 4 bases and J by 8 bases, with 11 bases between the two germline ends. CDR3 in DNA: TGTGCCAGCAGTTCCTACAGGGTCGGCTACACCTTC. Translation: CASSSYRVGYTF.

The gene calls are TRBV5-4 and TRBJ1-2; D is undetermined. CDR3 size: 16 residues. Germline CDR1 is SGHNT and CDR2 is YYREEE (reference sequence). V was trimmed by 0 bases and J by 4 bases, leaving 16 bases between them. The CDR3 coding sequence is TGTGCCAGCAGCTTGGCCGAGGCAGCTTCTAGCTATGGCTACACCTTC. Amino acids: CASSLAEAASSYGYTF.

The rearrangement joins TRBV7-5 to TRBJ2-2; the listed D gene, TRBD1, was not tested against the DNA. TRBV7-5 is shown as a pseudogene. CDR3 length: 17 amino acids. CDR3 amino acids: CARSLGVRTANTGELFF. The CDR3 DNA follows: TGTGCCAGAAGCTTAGGGGTCAGGACAGCGAACACCGGGGAGCTGTTTTTT.

The chain links TRBV5-4 to TRBJ1-1; TRBD1 agrees at 9 bases. Germline assignment: CDR1 SGHNT and CDR2 YYREEE (reference sequence). The CDR3 extends over 16 amino acids. The V segment lost 3 bases and the J segment 0 bases; nucleotides outside the gene matches: 6. CDR3 loop: CASSSPTGGMNTEAFF. CDR3 nucleotides: TGTGCCAGCAGCTCCCCGACAGGGGGGATGAACACTGAAGCTTTCTTT.